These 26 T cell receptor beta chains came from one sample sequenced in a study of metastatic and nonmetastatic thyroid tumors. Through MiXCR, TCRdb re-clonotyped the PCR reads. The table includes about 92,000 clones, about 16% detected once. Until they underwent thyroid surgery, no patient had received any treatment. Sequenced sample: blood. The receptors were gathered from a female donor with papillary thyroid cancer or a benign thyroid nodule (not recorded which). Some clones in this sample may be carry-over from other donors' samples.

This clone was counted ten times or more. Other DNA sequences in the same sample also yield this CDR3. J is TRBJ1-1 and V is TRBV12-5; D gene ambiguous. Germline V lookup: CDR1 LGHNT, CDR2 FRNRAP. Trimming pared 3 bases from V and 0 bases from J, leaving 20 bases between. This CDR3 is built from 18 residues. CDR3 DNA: TGTGCTAGTGGTTTTATCCTCCCAGGACTGGAGGTGAACACTGAAGCTTTCTTT. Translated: CASGFILPGLEVNTEAFF.

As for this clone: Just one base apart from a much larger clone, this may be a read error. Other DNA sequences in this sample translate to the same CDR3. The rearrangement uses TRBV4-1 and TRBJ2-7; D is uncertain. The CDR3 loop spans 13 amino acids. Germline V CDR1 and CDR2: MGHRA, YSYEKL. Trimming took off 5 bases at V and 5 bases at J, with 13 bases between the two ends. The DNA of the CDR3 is TGCGCCAGCAGCAGAGGAGTTTCCGACGAGCAGTACTTC. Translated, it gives CASSRGVSDEQYF.

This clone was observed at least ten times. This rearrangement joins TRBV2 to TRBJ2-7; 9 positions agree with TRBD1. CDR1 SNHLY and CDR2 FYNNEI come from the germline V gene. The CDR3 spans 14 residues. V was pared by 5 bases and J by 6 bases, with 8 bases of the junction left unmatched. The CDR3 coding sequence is TGTGCCAGCAGTCAGCCGGGACAGGGTGGCGAGCAGTACTTC. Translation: CASSQPGQGGEQYF.

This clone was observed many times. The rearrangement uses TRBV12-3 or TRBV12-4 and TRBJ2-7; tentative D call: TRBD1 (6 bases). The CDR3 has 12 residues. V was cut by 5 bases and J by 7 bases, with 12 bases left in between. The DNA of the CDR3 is TGTGCCAGCAGTCCCAGGGGCCCTGAGCAGTACTTC. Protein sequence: CASSPRGPEQYF.

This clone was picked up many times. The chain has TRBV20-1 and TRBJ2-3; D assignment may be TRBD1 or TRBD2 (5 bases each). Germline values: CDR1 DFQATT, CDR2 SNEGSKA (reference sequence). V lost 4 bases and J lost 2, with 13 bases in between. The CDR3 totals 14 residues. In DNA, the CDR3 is TGCAGTGCTACCGGGACGGACTTCACAGATACGCAGTATTTT. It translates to CSATGTDFTDTQYF.

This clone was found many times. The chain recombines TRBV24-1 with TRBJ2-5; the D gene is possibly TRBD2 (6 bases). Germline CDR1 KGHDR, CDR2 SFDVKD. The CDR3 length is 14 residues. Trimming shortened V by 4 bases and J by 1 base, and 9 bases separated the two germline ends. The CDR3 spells CATSEPGAQETQYF. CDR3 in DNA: TGTGCCACCAGTGAACCGGGAGCCCAAGAGACCCAGTACTTC.

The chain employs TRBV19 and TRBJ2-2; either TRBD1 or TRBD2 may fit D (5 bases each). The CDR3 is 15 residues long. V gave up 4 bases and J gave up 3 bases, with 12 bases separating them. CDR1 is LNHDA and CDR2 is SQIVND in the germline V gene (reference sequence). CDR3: CASSTGLSYTGELFF. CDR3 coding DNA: TGTGCCAGTAGTACGGGGCTCTCATACACCGGGGAGCTGTTTTTT.

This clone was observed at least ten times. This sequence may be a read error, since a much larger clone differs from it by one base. The CDR3 sequence: CASSLSVSQFF. The CDR3 DNA is TGTGCCAGCAGTTTATCTGTATCGCAGTTCTTC. This chain uses TRBV12-3 or TRBV12-4 with TRBJ2-1; no clear D. Between the trimmed V and J ends, which lost 2 bases and 12 bases, there was a span of 8 bases. This CDR3 contains 11 residues.

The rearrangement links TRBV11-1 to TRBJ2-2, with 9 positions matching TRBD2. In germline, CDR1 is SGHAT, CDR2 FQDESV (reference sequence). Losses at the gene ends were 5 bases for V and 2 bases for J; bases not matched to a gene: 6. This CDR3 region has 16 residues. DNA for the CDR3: TGTGCCAGCAGCCCCGTTAGCGGGAGTAACACCGGGGAGCTGTTTTTT. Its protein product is CASSPVSGSNTGELFF.

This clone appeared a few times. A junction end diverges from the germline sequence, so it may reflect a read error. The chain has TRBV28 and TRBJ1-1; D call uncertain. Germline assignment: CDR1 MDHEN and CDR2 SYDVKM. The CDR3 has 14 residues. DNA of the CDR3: TGTGCCAGCAATATGACACCTTTTAACACTGAAGCCTTCTTT. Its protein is CASNMTPFNTEAFF.

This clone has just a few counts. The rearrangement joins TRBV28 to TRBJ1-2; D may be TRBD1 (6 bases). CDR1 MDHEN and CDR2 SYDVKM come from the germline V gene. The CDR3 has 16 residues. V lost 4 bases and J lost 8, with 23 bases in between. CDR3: CASSYRPRDTSGGYTF. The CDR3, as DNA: TGTGCCAGCAGTTACAGACCCCGGGACACCTCCGGGGGCTACACCTTC.

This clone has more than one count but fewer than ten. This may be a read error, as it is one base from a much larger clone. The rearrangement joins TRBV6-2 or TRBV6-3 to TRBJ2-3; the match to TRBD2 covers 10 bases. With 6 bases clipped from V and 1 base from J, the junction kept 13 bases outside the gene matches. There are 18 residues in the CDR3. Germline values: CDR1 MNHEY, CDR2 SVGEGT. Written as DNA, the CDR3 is TGTGCCAGCAGCCTTCTAGCGGGGGTGCGGCGGGGCACAGATACGCAGTATTTT. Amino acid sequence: CASSLLAGVRRGTDTQYF.

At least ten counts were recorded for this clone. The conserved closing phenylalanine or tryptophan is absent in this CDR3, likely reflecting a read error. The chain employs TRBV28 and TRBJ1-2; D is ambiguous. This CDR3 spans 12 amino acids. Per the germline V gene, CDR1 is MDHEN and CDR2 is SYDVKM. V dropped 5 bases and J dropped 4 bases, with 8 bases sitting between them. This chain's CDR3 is CASSQPPYGYTL. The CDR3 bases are TGTGCCAGCAGTCAACCTCCCTATGGCTACACCCTC.

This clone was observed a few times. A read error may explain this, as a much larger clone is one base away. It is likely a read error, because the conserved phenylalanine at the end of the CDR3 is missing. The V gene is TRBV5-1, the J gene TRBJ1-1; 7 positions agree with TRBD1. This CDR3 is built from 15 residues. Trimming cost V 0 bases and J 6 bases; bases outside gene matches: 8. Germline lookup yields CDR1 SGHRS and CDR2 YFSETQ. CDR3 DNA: TGCGCCAGCAGCTTGGCTCAGGGGGTTGTCGCTGAAGCTTTCTCT. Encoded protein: CASSLAQGVVAEAFS.

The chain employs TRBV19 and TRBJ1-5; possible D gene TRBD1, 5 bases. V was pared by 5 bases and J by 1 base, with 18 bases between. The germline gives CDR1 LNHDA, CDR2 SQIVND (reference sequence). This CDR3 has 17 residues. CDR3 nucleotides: TGTGCCAGTAGTCAGAGGCCGGGGGAGATGAGCAATCAGCCCCAGCATTTT. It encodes CASSQRPGEMSNQPQHF.

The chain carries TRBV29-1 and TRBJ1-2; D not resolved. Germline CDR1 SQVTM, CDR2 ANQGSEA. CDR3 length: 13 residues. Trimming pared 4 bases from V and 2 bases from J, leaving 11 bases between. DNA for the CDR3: TGCAGCGTTGGGACCCGATGCAACTATGGCTACACCTTC. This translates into CSVGTRCNYGYTF.

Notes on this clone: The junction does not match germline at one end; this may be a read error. The CDR3: CASSGQRPKAPYF. DNA for the CDR3: TGTGCCAGTAGTGGACAACGACCGAAAGCCCCGTACTTC. The chain joins TRBV6-1 to TRBJ2-7, with a possible D match to TRBD1 (5 bases). Looked up from germline, CDR1 is MNHNS and CDR2 is SASEGT. CDR3 length: 13 amino acids.

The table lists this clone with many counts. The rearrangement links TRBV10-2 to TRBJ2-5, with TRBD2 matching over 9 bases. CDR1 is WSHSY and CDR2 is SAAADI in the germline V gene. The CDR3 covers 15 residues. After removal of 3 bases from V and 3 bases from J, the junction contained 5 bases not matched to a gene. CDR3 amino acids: CASSDSGGLEETQYF. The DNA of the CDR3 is TGCGCCAGCAGTGATAGCGGGGGACTGGAAGAGACCCAGTACTTC.

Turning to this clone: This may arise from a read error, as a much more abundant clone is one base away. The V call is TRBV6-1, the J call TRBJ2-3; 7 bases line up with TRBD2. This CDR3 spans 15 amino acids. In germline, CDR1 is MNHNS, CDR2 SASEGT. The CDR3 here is CVSSPGGLGTDTQYF. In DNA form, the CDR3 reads TGTGTCAGCAGTCCCGGGGGGTTGGGCACAGATACGCAGTATTTT.

The DNA for the CDR3 is TGTGCCAGCAGCCCACAATACGGGGAGCTGTTTTTT. Its translation: CASSPQYGELFF. This sequence joins TRBV11-2 and TRBJ2-2; D uncertain. Germline CDR1 SGHAT, CDR2 FQNNGV. The CDR3 is 12 amino acids. V was trimmed by 5 bases and J by 7 bases, leaving 8 bases between them.

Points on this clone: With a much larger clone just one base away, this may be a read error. The CDR3 coding sequence is TGTGCCACCAGTGAACCCGAGGGGGTGGGCACAGATACGCAGTATTTT. It is translated as CATSEPEGVGTDTQYF. V and J are TRBV24-1 and TRBJ2-3; D is possibly TRBD1 (6 bases). The CDR3 covers 16 residues. V shed 4 bases and J shed 1 base, with 14 bases lying between them. The germline V gene encodes CDR1 KGHDR and CDR2 SFDVKD.

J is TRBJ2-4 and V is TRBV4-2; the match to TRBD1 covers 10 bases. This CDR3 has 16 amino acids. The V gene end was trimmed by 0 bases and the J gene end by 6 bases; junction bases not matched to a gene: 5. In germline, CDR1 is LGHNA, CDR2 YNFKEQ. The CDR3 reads CASSQDDRGPGNIQYF. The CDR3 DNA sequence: TGTGCCAGCAGCCAAGACGACAGGGGGCCCGGAAACATTCAGTACTTC.

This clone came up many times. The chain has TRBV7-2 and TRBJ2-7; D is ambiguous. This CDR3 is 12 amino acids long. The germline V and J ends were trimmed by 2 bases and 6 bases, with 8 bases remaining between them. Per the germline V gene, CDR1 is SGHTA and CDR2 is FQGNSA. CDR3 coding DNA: TGTGCCAGCAGCTTAAGGGTTGGCGAGCAGTACTTC. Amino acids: CASSLRVGEQYF.

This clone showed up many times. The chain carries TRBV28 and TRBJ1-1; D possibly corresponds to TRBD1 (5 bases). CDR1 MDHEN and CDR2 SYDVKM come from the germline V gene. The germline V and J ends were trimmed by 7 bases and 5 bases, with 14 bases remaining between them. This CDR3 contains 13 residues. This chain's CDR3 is CASMEGRVTEAFF. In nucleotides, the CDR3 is TGTGCCAGCATGGAGGGCAGGGTAACTGAAGCTTTCTTT.

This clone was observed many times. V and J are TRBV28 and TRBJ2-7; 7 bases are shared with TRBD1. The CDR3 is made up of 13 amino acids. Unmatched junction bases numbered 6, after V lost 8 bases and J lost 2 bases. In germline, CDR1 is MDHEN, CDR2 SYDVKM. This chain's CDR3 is CASLDRVTYEQYF. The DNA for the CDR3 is TGTGCCAGCCTAGACAGGGTAACCTACGAGCAGTACTTC.

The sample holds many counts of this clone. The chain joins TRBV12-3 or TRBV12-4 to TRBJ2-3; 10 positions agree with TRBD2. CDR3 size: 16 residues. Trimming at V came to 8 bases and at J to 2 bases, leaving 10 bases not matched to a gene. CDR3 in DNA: TGTGCCAGCCATAGCGGGGGGCCCGACCTCACAGATACGCAGTATTTT. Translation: CASHSGGPDLTDTQYF.